The clone carrying this T cell receptor beta chain was seen more than once but under ten times. The germline V gene encodes CDR1 LGHDT and CDR2 YNNKEL (reference sequence). Trimming took 1 base from V and 7 from J; bases not matched to a gene: 7. This CDR3 has 14 residues. In the study's own analysis: Estimates of nucleated cell counts were drawn from the amplification of reference gene primers. The protocol was immunoSEQ multiplex PCR, while the TCRdb copy is restricted to in-frame clones and leaves out a portion. The V and J calls and clone size were taken over from that table, and D and trimming were inferred from the DNA. This sample yields about 270,000 clones, of which about nine tenths are seen a single time; approximately 9.7% belongs to the top ten. The data derive from a study of blood T cell repertoires in COVID-19. Study in general: Specimens from acute and convalescent COVID-19 originated in the United States, Italy and Spain. The cDNA or gDNA used as material had been derived from T cells, B-cell-depleted T cells, or PBMCs.

Material for sequencing was peripheral blood. This receptor was taken from a man aged 35 to 55 with active or convalescent COVID-19. V is TRBV3-1 (or the pseudogene TRBV3-2) and J is TRBJ2-7; 7 bases match TRBD2. CDR3 sequence: CASSQASGAGEQYF. CDR3 DNA: TGTGCCAGCAGCCAAGCCAGCGGGGCTGGTGAGCAGTACTTC.